The 31 T cell receptor beta chains listed next were all sequenced from one sample in a study of cytomegalovirus exposure and HLA in healthy donors. The primer mix had 60 Vbeta and 13 Jbeta primers. TCRdb's table, derived via immunoSEQ multiplex PCR, lists solely in-frame clones and lacks some. This table holds around 130,000 clones, around three quarters found once. Material for sequencing was PBMCs. Receptors were obtained from a man in his forties in good health and CMV-seronegative.

As to this clone: Without the conserved terminal phenylalanine or tryptophan, this CDR3 likely stems from a read error. This sequence joins TRBV5-1 and TRBJ2-3, with TRBD1 matching over 9 bases. The CDR3 sequence is 16 residues long. Germline CDR1 is SGHRS and CDR2 is YFSETQ. The trim removed 4 bases at V and 1 base at J, leaving 7 bases unmatched. The CDR3 sequence is CASSTGQGIGTDTQYV. CDR3 DNA sequence: TGCGCCAGCAGCACGGGACAGGGAATAGGCACAGATACGCAGTATGTT.

V usage is TRBV15 and J usage is TRBJ1-4; D remains unclear. V gave up 5 bases and J gave up 1 base, with 11 bases separating them. The germline V gene has CDR1 LNHNV and CDR2 YYDKDF (reference sequence). The CDR3 is 15 residues long. In DNA form, the CDR3 reads TGTGCCACCAGCTCGTCCGGAGGAACTAATGAAAAACTGTTTTTT. Translation: CATSSSGGTNEKLFF.

The chain couples TRBV2 to TRBJ2-1; 8 bases line up with TRBD1. After removal of 7 bases from V and 0 bases from J, the junction contained 5 bases not matched to a gene. CDR1 SNHLY and CDR2 FYNNEI come from the germline V gene. The CDR3 has 15 amino acids. CDR3 protein: CASTWDRSSYNEQFF. The DNA for the CDR3 is TGTGCCAGCACCTGGGACAGGAGCTCCTACAATGAGCAGTTCTTC.

This clone appeared a single time. This chain connects TRBV19 to TRBJ2-7; D possibly corresponds to TRBD1 (5 bases). The V gene lost 3 bases and the J gene lost 5 bases, with 11 bases spanning the gap. The CDR3 runs to 13 residues. Germline CDR1 is LNHDA and CDR2 is SQIVND (reference sequence). The CDR3 DNA reads as TGTGCCAGTAGTATGGAAGCAGGGAACGAGCAGTACTTC. It is translated as CASSMEAGNEQYF.

The chain is built from TRBV6-1 and TRBJ2-1, with a tentative D call TRBD2 (5 bases). The CDR3 covers 11 residues. V was pared by 7 bases and J by 9 bases, with 10 bases between. Germline values: CDR1 MNHNS, CDR2 SASEGT. CDR3 sequence reads: CASTGFSEQFF. Here the CDR3 DNA reads TGTGCCAGCACGGGGTTTAGTGAGCAGTTCTTC.

This chain uses TRBV5-1 with TRBJ2-1; 8 bases match TRBD1. Trimming removed 5 bases from V and 7 bases from J; junction bases left unmatched: 5. The CDR3 runs to 13 residues. Germline CDR1 is SGHRS and CDR2 is YFSETQ. CDR3 DNA sequence: TGCGCCAGCAGGGAGCACAGGGGGAATGAGCAGTTCTTC. As protein: CASREHRGNEQFF.

The CDR3 here is CASSHPGQGGSNSPLHF. Here the CDR3 DNA reads TGCGCCAGCAGTCACCCAGGACAGGGAGGATCTAATTCACCCCTCCACTTT. The chain uses TRBV23-1 and TRBJ1-6; 8 nucleotides match TRBD1. TRBV23-1 is reported as an ORF; its role is uncertain. After removal of 3 bases from V and 6 bases from J, the junction contained 10 bases not matched to a gene. The CDR3 runs 17 residues.

The J gene is TRBJ2-2, the V gene TRBV6-5; perhaps TRBD1 as D (5 bases). The V end was cut by 1 base, the J end by 1 base, with 7 bases between. The germline CDR1 and CDR2 sequences are MNHEY and SVGAGI. This CDR3 spans 15 amino acids. CDR3 sequence reads: CASSYWGGNTGELFF. The DNA of the CDR3 is TGTGCCAGCAGTTACTGGGGCGGGAACACCGGGGAGCTGTTTTTT.

V and J are TRBV7-2 and TRBJ1-2; the D is unclear. From germline, CDR1 is SGHTA and CDR2 FQGNSA. CDR3 size: 14 residues. Trimming cost V 5 bases and J 2 bases, with 12 bases left between them. CDR3 region: CASSPTVANYGYTF. CDR3 coding DNA: TGTGCCAGCAGCCCTACCGTCGCGAACTATGGCTACACCTTC. Looking up the rest from reference TRBV7-2 and TRBJ1-2 gives the full variable domain: GAGVSQSPSNKVTEKGKDVELRCDPISGHTALYWYRQSLGQGLEFLIYFQGNSAPDKSGLPSDRFSAERTGGSVSTLTIQRTQQEDSAVYLCASSPTVANYGYTFGSGTRLTVV.

This clone has just one count. The chain employs TRBV10-2 and TRBJ2-3, with TRBD1 matching 11 bases. Germline CDR1 WSHSY, CDR2 SAAADI. The CDR3 extends over 15 amino acids. The V gene end was trimmed by 2 bases and the J gene end by 5 bases; junction bases not matched to a gene: 3. The CDR3 sequence is CASSERTGGQDTQYF. The CDR3 coding sequence is TGCGCCAGCAGTGAGAGGACAGGGGGCCAAGATACGCAGTATTTT.

This chain uses TRBV27 with TRBJ2-7; the D gene is possibly TRBD1 (6 bases). Per germline, CDR1 MNHEY and CDR2 SMNVEV (reference sequence). The V gene lost 4 bases and the J gene lost 1 base, with 11 bases spanning the gap. The CDR3 loop spans 14 amino acids. The CDR3 DNA is TGTGCCAGCAGTTGGGCAGGGGCATCCTACGAGCAGTACTTC. Residues: CASSWAGASYEQYF.

V is TRBV2 and J is TRBJ1-2, with 8 bases aligning to TRBD1. Germline CDR1 reads SNHLY; CDR2 reads FYNNEI. V lost 0 bases and J lost 8; bases outside the gene matches: 5. The CDR3 spans 14 residues. The CDR3 region is CASSEAWTGTGYTF. CDR3 DNA: TGTGCCAGCAGTGAAGCCTGGACAGGGACGGGCTACACCTTC. Supplemented by reference TRBV2 and TRBJ1-2, the full variable domain reads EPEVTQTPSHQVTQMGQEVILRCVPISNHLYFYWYRQILGQKVEFLVSFYNNEISEKSEIFDDQFSVERPDGSNFTLKIRSTKLEDSAMYFCASSEAWTGTGYTFGSGTRLTVV.

The chain employs TRBV28 and TRBJ2-1; 12 bases are a match to TRBD2. With V trimmed by 3 bases and J by 4 bases, 4 bases remained unmatched. The germline V gene has CDR1 MDHEN and CDR2 SYDVKM. This CDR3 is 16 amino acids long. CDR3 nucleotide sequence: TGTGCCAGCAGTTTCTTGGGGACTAGCGGGTACAATGAGCAGTTCTTC. Amino acids: CASSFLGTSGYNEQFF.

This clone was counted between two and nine times. The chain couples TRBV7-7 to TRBJ2-5; 11 bases fit TRBD2. The CDR3 totals 15 residues. After removal of 5 bases from V and 5 bases from J, the junction contained 7 bases not matched to a gene. Germline CDR1 and CDR2: SSHAT and FNYEAQ (reference sequence). The CDR3 protein is CASSHSGGADETQYF. The CDR3 DNA follows: TGTGCCAGCAGCCATAGCGGGGGGGCCGATGAGACCCAGTACTTC. Combining the CDR3 with reference TRBV7-7 and TRBJ2-5 gives the whole variable domain GAGVSQSPRYKVTKRGQDVTLRCDPISSHATLYWYQQALGQGPEFLTYFNYEAQPDKSGLPSDRFSAERPEGSISTLTIQRTEQRDSAMYRCASSHSGGADETQYFGPGTRLLVL.

This chain links TRBV28 with TRBJ1-1; TRBD1 is a possible D gene (6 bases). V was pared by 9 bases and J by 1 base, with 21 bases between. The length of the CDR3 is 16 residues. Germline CDR1 is MDHEN and CDR2 is SYDVKM. CDR3 protein: CASGVGAGDQNTEAFF. CDR3 in DNA: TGTGCCAGTGGCGTGGGGGCAGGGGACCAGAACACTGAAGCTTTCTTT.

This clone has only one observation. This sequence joins TRBV27 and TRBJ1-1; no reliable D call. Germline-derived CDR1 and CDR2 are MNHEY and SMNVEV (reference sequence). Trimming took 8 bases from V and 3 from J, leaving 16 bases between them. The CDR3 loop spans 14 amino acids. The CDR3 coding sequence is TGTGCCAGCCTTACCAATTTCGGGGACACTGAAGCTTTCTTT. It is translated as CASLTNFGDTEAFF.

This clone was seen only a few times. The chain combines TRBV28 with TRBJ1-5; TRBD1 is a possible D gene (6 bases). Trimming shortened V by 8 bases and J by 5 bases, and 19 bases separated the two germline ends. The germline CDR1 and CDR2 sequences are MDHEN and SYDVKM. CDR3 length equals 15 residues. The CDR3 loop is CASLTGGARDQPQHF. The CDR3 nucleotides are TGTGCCAGCCTGACGGGGGGGGCGCGCGATCAGCCCCAGCATTTT.

The chain recombines TRBV28 with TRBJ1-1, with TRBD1 as a possible D gene (6 bases). There are 16 residues in the CDR3. In germline, CDR1 is MDHEN, CDR2 SYDVKM. V was trimmed by 4 bases and J by 0 bases, leaving 15 bases between them. The CDR3 sequence is CASSSGGGNMNTEAFF. CDR3 DNA sequence: TGTGCCAGCAGTTCTGGGGGCGGAAACATGAACACTGAAGCTTTCTTT.

This clone has just one count. J is TRBJ2-7 and V is TRBV6-5; a weak D match, TRBD1 (7 bases). There are 15 residues in the CDR3. In germline, CDR1 is MNHEY, CDR2 SVGAGI. V dropped 8 bases and J dropped 3 bases, with 20 bases sitting between them. DNA of the CDR3: TGTGCCAGCGGGACTCCGGGACAGAAAAACTACGAGCAGTACTTC. Translated: CASGTPGQKNYEQYF.

This clone appeared a few times. The V gene is TRBV4-1, the J gene TRBJ2-1, with TRBD2 matching over 7 bases. Germline CDR1 is MGHRA and CDR2 is YSYEKL. Losses at the gene ends were 1 base for V and 2 bases for J; bases not matched to a gene: 5. The CDR3 runs 16 residues. The CDR3 coding sequence is TGCGCCAGCAGCCAAGGGTCACGGGGGGCCTACAATGAGCAGTTCTTC. The encoded protein is CASSQGSRGAYNEQFF.

V is TRBV9 and J is TRBJ2-3, with a tentative D call TRBD2 (6 bases). V shed 3 bases and J shed 0 bases, with 14 bases lying between them. The CDR3 sequence is 16 residues long. Germline CDR1 and CDR2: SGDLS and YYNGEE. The CDR3 spells CASSAYLGTSTDTQYF. CDR3 nucleotide sequence: TGTGCCAGCAGCGCCTACTTAGGGACTAGCACAGATACGCAGTATTTT. The entire variable domain, with the rest obtained from reference TRBV9 and TRBJ2-3, is as follows: DSGVTQTPKHLITATGQRVTLRCSPRSGDLSVYWYQQSLDQGLQFLIQYYNGEERAKGNILERFSAQQFPDLHSELNLSSLELGDSALYFCASSAYLGTSTDTQYFGPGTRLTVL.

The chain is built from TRBV6-6 and TRBJ2-3; 11 nucleotides agree with TRBD1. The junction had 4 bases not matched to a gene; V was cut back by 8 bases and J by 3 bases. The germline gives CDR1 MNHNY, CDR2 SVGAGI (reference sequence). The CDR3 extends over 14 amino acids. The CDR3 loop reads CASAGDRGTDTQYF. The CDR3 DNA is TGTGCCAGCGCGGGGGACAGGGGGACAGATACGCAGTATTTT.

The chain is built from TRBV5-1 and TRBJ2-3; no definite D call. The CDR3 loop spans 14 amino acids. Trimming removed 0 bases from V and 5 bases from J, with 10 bases in between. Germline lookup yields CDR1 SGHRS and CDR2 YFSETQ. CDR3 residues: CASSLGSDLDTQYF. CDR3 nucleotides: TGCGCCAGCAGCTTGGGATCAGATCTAGATACGCAGTATTTT.

The rearrangement uses TRBV11-3 and TRBJ2-6, with TRBD1 matching 9 bases. The ends lost 4 bases at V and 2 bases at J; junction bases unmatched: 9. CDR1 SGHNT and CDR2 YENEEA come from the germline V gene. This CDR3 has 18 amino acids. CDR3 in amino acids: CASSSQPGQGTGANVLTF. DNA of the CDR3: TGTGCCAGCAGCTCGCAACCGGGACAGGGCACTGGGGCCAACGTCCTGACTTTC.

CDR3 bases: TGTGCCAGCAGCTTTGTCCGAACAGGGGGTGGTGAGCAGTACTTC. It encodes CASSFVRTGGGEQYF. This chain uses TRBV5-5 with TRBJ2-7; 8 nucleotides match TRBD1. Germline V gives CDR1 SGHKS, CDR2 YYEKEE (reference sequence). This CDR3 contains 15 residues. V lost 2 bases, J lost 7 bases, and 11 bases stayed unmatched.

V usage is TRBV5-1 and J usage is TRBJ2-2; possibly TRBD2 for D (6 bases). The CDR3 totals 14 residues. The V and J ends lost 5 bases and 5 bases respectively, with 13 bases between them. Germline V gene lookup returns CDR1 SGHRS and CDR2 YFSETQ. The chain's CDR3 is CASRRRADTGELFF. CDR3 in DNA: TGCGCCAGCAGGCGGAGGGCGGATACCGGGGAGCTGTTTTTT.

The rearrangement links TRBV7-2 to TRBJ2-1; weak D call: TRBD2 (6 bases). The CDR3 is made up of 18 amino acids. CDR1 and CDR2 from the germline V gene are SGHTA and FQGNSA. V was trimmed by 0 bases and J by 4 bases, leaving 19 bases between them. DNA for the CDR3: TGTGCCAGCAGCTTAGCGGGAGCGCCGGGGGTTGGATACAATGAGCAGTTCTTC. It codes for CASSLAGAPGVGYNEQFF.

The chain couples TRBV6-5 to TRBJ1-3; 9 bases are a match to TRBD1. V shed 2 bases and J 4 bases; nucleotides not matched to a gene: 6. The germline CDR1 and CDR2 sequences are MNHEY and SVGAGI. The CDR3 is 16 amino acids. The CDR3 spells CASSYRQQGAGNTIYF. CDR3 nucleotides: TGTGCCAGCAGTTACCGTCAACAGGGGGCCGGAAACACCATATATTTT.

This chain uses TRBV25-1 with TRBJ2-3, with 7 positions matching TRBD2. The CDR3 is 16 amino acids. V was clipped by 1 base and J by 4 bases; unmatched bases: 8. The germline gives CDR1 MGHDK, CDR2 SYGVNS. CDR3 in amino acids: CASSEFGGSSPDTQYF. Written as DNA, the CDR3 is TGTGCCAGCAGTGAATTTGGCGGGAGTTCGCCAGATACGCAGTATTTT.

The V and J genes are TRBV18 and TRBJ2-7; 9 bases fit TRBD1. The CDR3 loop spans 15 amino acids. Germline-derived CDR1 and CDR2 are KGHSH and LQKENI. After removal of 2 bases from V and 7 bases from J, the junction contained 9 bases not matched to a gene. Written as DNA, the CDR3 is TGTGCCAGCTCACCAGGACAGGGGATTTCGGAGGAGCAGTACTTC. Protein product: CASSPGQGISEEQYF.

The gene calls are TRBV19 and TRBJ2-1; TRBD2 agrees at 7 bases. The CDR3 covers 13 residues. The trim removed 10 bases at V and 8 bases at J, leaving 11 bases unmatched. Germline-derived CDR1 and CDR2 are LNHDA and SQIVND (reference sequence). The chain's CDR3 is CATRDYRIDEQFF. For the CDR3, the DNA is TGTGCCACCCGGGACTACCGAATCGATGAGCAGTTCTTC.